The 31 T cell receptor beta chains below come from one sample, sequenced in a study of lymphopenia after photon versus proton radiotherapy. Sequenced by immunoSEQ multiplex PCR; TCRdb stores in-frame clones only, minus some. The repertoire holds more than 30,000 clones, with around 85% as singletons. Here the sequenced sample was peripheral blood, taken from a patient treated with photon-based radiotherapy. Receptors were obtained from a man in his forties or fifties with gastric cancer.

This clone was observed a handful of times. J is TRBJ1-3 and V is TRBV9; D not resolved. V gave up 1 base and J gave up 5 bases, with 10 bases separating them. Germline loops: CDR1 SGDLS, CDR2 YYNGEE. This CDR3 is built from 14 residues. CDR3 DNA: TGTGCCAGCAGCGTATGGCAGCTCAGAAACACCATATATTTT. Protein: CASSVWQLRNTIYF.

The chain has TRBV7-2 and TRBJ2-3, with D maybe TRBD1 (6 bases). Germline V gene lookup returns CDR1 SGHTA and CDR2 FQGNSA. V was trimmed by 0 bases and J by 4 bases, leaving 8 bases between them. CDR3 length equals 14 residues. CDR3 amino acids: CASSLAGQSDTQYF. The CDR3 region has the DNA TGTGCCAGCAGCTTAGCGGGACAATCAGATACGCAGTATTTT. The entire variable domain, with the rest obtained from reference TRBV7-2 and TRBJ2-3, is as follows: GAGVSQSPSNKVTEKGKDVELRCDPISGHTALYWYRQSLGQGLEFLIYFQGNSAPDKSGLPSDRFSAERTGGSVSTLTIQRTQQEDSAVYLCASSLAGQSDTQYFGPGTRLTVL.

This chain links TRBV29-1 with TRBJ2-3, with a tentative D call TRBD1 (6 bases). The CDR3 runs to 14 residues. V was pared by 3 bases and J by 4 bases, with 14 bases between. Germline V gene lookup returns CDR1 SQVTM and CDR2 ANQGSEA. CDR3 DNA: TGCAGCGTTGACCGCAGCAGGGGCGCAGATACGCAGTATTTT. It translates to CSVDRSRGADTQYF.

The chain's CDR3 is CASSYPKGGLNYEQYF. CDR3 sequence (DNA): TGTGCCAGCAGTTACCCCAAGGGAGGACTCAACTACGAGCAGTACTTC. The chain links TRBV6-5 to TRBJ2-7, with D tentatively TRBD2 (6 bases). V gave up 2 bases and J gave up 3 bases, with 17 bases separating them. Germline lookup yields CDR1 MNHEY and CDR2 SVGAGI. This CDR3 has 16 amino acids.

The chain joins TRBV4-1 to TRBJ2-7; D is unresolved. V was cut by 4 bases and J by 0 bases, with 16 bases left in between. This CDR3 region has 16 residues. Per the germline V gene, CDR1 is MGHRA and CDR2 is YSYEKL. The CDR3 here is CASSPRVGDSSYEQYF. Written as DNA, the CDR3 is TGCGCCAGCAGCCCCCGGGTAGGCGATAGCTCCTACGAGCAGTACTTC.

The rearrangement links TRBV7-3 to TRBJ1-1, with D hard to call. The CDR3 has 13 residues. V gave up 5 bases and J gave up 1 base, with 8 bases separating them. Per germline, CDR1 SGHTA and CDR2 FQGTGA. CDR3 region: CASSLQENTEAFF. The CDR3 bases are TGTGCCAGCAGCCTCCAGGAGAACACTGAAGCTTTCTTT. Supplemented by reference TRBV7-3 and TRBJ1-1, the full variable domain reads GAGVSQTPSNKVTEKGKYVELRCDPISGHTALYWYRQSLGQGPEFLIYFQGTGAADDSGLPNDRFFAVRPEGSVSTLKIQRTERGDSAVYLCASSLQENTEAFFGQGTRLTVV.

The CDR3 DNA reads TGCGCCAGCAGTGAACAACAGGGCTACGAGCAGTACTTC. Encoded protein: CASSEQQGYEQYF. V gene TRBV10-2 combines with J gene TRBJ2-7; possibly TRBD1 for D (6 bases). The CDR3 contains 13 residues. CDR1 and CDR2 (germline): WSHSY, SAAADI. The V gene lost 3 bases and the J gene lost 3 bases, with 9 bases spanning the gap.

The chain couples TRBV9 to TRBJ2-7; D unclear. V lost 0 bases, J lost 3 bases, and 7 bases lay in between. The V gene's germline CDR1 is SGDLS and CDR2 YYNGEE. CDR3 length: 13 residues. The DNA of the CDR3 is TGTGCCAGCAGCGTAGAACAGCGCTACGAGCAGTACTTC. Its translation is CASSVEQRYEQYF.

The V call is TRBV7-3, the J call TRBJ2-3, with 8 bases matching TRBD2. Unmatched junction bases numbered 8, after V lost 0 bases and J lost 0 bases. Per the germline V gene, CDR1 is SGHTA and CDR2 is FQGTGA. The CDR3 spans 18 residues. This CDR3 is CASSLTLTSGPSTDTQYF. The CDR3 DNA reads TGTGCCAGCAGCTTAACGTTAACTAGCGGACCTAGCACAGATACGCAGTATTTT. Full variable domain (remainder filled in from reference TRBV7-3 and TRBJ2-3): GAGVSQTPSNKVTEKGKYVELRCDPISGHTALYWYRQSLGQGPEFLIYFQGTGAADDSGLPNDRFFAVRPEGSVSTLKIQRTERGDSAVYLCASSLTLTSGPSTDTQYFGPGTRLTVL.

The CDR3, as DNA: TGTGCCAGCAGCTTAGTAACATATCTGGGGACAGGGGCAACTGAAGCTTTCTTT. It yields the protein CASSLVTYLGTGATEAFF. J is TRBJ1-1 and V is TRBV7-2; 10 bases are shared with TRBD1. The CDR3 consists of 18 residues. From germline, CDR1 is SGHTA and CDR2 FQGNSA. V was pared by 1 base and J by 5 bases, with 13 bases of the junction left unmatched.

This CDR3 is CASSPLDYWANQPQHF. CDR3 in DNA: TGTGCCAGCAGCCCCCTTGATTACTGGGCCAATCAGCCCCAGCATTTT. The chain combines TRBV7-9 with TRBJ1-5; no firm D call. Trimming removed 5 bases at V and 3 bases at J, with 17 bases between. The CDR3 extends over 16 amino acids. Germline assignment: CDR1 SEHNR and CDR2 FQNEAQ (reference sequence).

This clone appeared a few times. The chain is built from TRBV7-6 and TRBJ1-5; no firm D call. Trimming stripped 1 base from V and 2 bases from J, with 6 bases between. Germline assignment: CDR1 SGHVS and CDR2 FNYEAQ. This CDR3 region has 14 residues. The CDR3 here is CASSLGGGNQPQHF. DNA for the CDR3: TGTGCCAGCAGCTTAGGGGGAGGCAATCAGCCCCAGCATTTT.

This chain uses TRBV9 with TRBJ2-1, with 10 bases identical to TRBD2. Germline CDR1 and CDR2: SGDLS and YYNGEE. Trimming at V came to 3 bases and at J to 9 bases, leaving 15 bases not matched to a gene. The CDR3 is made up of 17 amino acids. The CDR3 region has the DNA TGTGCCAGCAGCGCGCGCGTCACTAGCGGGATAGGGGGTGAGCAGTTCTTC. Its protein product is CASSARVTSGIGGEQFF.

This chain connects TRBV25-1 to TRBJ2-1; TRBD2 aligns across 9 bases. V shed 2 bases and J 1 base; nucleotides not matched to a gene: 6. Germline lookup yields CDR1 MGHDK and CDR2 SYGVNS. CDR3 size: 17 residues. CDR3 nucleotides: TGTGCCAGCAGTGAACGCTCTAGCGGGACGTCCTACAATGAGCAGTTCTTC. This codes for CASSERSSGTSYNEQFF. The whole variable domain, filled in from reference TRBV25-1 and TRBJ2-1, reads EADIYQTPRYLVIGTGKKITLECSQTMGHDKMYWYQQDPGMELHLIHYSYGVNSTEKGDLSSESTVSRIRTEHFPLTLESARPSHTSQYLCASSERSSGTSYNEQFFGPGTRLTVL.

The gene calls are TRBV9 and TRBJ1-6, with D possibly matching TRBD1 (6 bases). Germline V CDR1 and CDR2: SGDLS, YYNGEE. V gave up 0 bases and J gave up 8 bases, with 12 bases separating them. This CDR3 is 15 amino acids long. The CDR3 here is CASSVDGAGDSPLHF. The CDR3 DNA follows: TGTGCCAGCAGCGTAGACGGGGCAGGGGATTCACCCCTCCACTTT.

The chain joins TRBV18 to TRBJ2-7, with TRBD1 matching 10 bases. The CDR3 consists of 15 residues. Losses at the gene ends were 5 bases for V and 0 bases for J; bases not matched to a gene: 4. Germline V CDR1 and CDR2: KGHSH, LQKENI. The CDR3 region has the DNA TGTGCCAGCTCATCAAGGACAGGGGGCTCCTACGAGCAGTACTTC. Translation: CASSSRTGGSYEQYF.

This chain joins TRBV4-1 and TRBJ2-3; 14 nucleotides line up with TRBD2. The CDR3 loop spans 18 amino acids. CDR1 MGHRA and CDR2 YSYEKL come from the germline V gene. Trimming at V came to 1 base and at J to 6 bases, leaving 9 bases not matched to a gene. The CDR3: CASSQGPGLAGDSDTQYF. CDR3 DNA sequence: TGCGCCAGCAGCCAAGGCCCGGGACTAGCGGGAGATTCCGATACGCAGTATTTT.

The chain uses TRBV19 and TRBJ2-5; D gene ambiguous. CDR1 and CDR2 (germline): LNHDA, SQIVND (reference sequence). The CDR3 runs to 13 residues. V was cut by 6 bases and J by 0 bases, with 8 bases left in between. The DNA for the CDR3 is TGTGCCAGTAGCGTGCTTAACCAAGAGACCCAGTACTTC. Protein: CASSVLNQETQYF.

Only one count was recorded for this clone. The chain employs TRBV6-6 and TRBJ1-5; no definite D call. CDR1 and CDR2 (germline): MNHNY, SVGAGI (reference sequence). The CDR3 covers 14 residues. Trimming took off 5 bases at V and 4 bases at J, with 12 bases between the two ends. The DNA for the CDR3 is TGTGCCAGCAGTGCCCGAATCATGAATCAGCCCCAGCATTTT. It translates to CASSARIMNQPQHF.

The chain employs TRBV7-2 and TRBJ2-5, with unresolved D. V lost 1 base and J 5 bases, leaving 8 bases between the germline ends. CDR3 length: 13 residues. Looked up from germline, CDR1 is SGHTA and CDR2 is FQGNSA. The DNA of the CDR3 is TGTGCCAGCAGCTTAGAGAGGCGGGAGACCCAGTACTTC. This encodes CASSLERRETQYF.

The chain couples TRBV4-2 to TRBJ1-2; perhaps TRBD1 as D (6 bases). Germline CDR1 reads LGHNA; CDR2 reads YNFKEQ. This CDR3 is built from 12 residues. V lost 0 bases, J lost 8 bases, and 7 bases lay in between. CDR3 sequence reads: CASSQEGGGYTF. CDR3 nucleotide sequence: TGTGCCAGCAGCCAAGAGGGGGGCGGCTACACCTTC.

The chain carries TRBV10-3 and TRBJ2-1; TRBD2 matches 9 bases. The J segment lost 5 bases and the V segment lost 4 bases, leaving 12 bases of the junction unmatched. Germline V gene sequence: CDR1 ENHRY, CDR2 SYGVKD. The CDR3 is 17 amino acids. This CDR3 reads CAISAGWREGHHNEQFF. Written as DNA, the CDR3 is TGTGCCATCAGTGCGGGTTGGCGGGAGGGGCACCACAATGAGCAGTTCTTC.

This clone was observed once. The chain carries TRBV5-1 and TRBJ2-5; no definite D call. There are 14 residues in the CDR3. Trimming removed 8 bases from V and 1 base from J, with 15 bases in between. Germline lookup yields CDR1 SGHRS and CDR2 YFSETQ. The DNA for the CDR3 is TGCGCCAGGAGGCTCCGAAGGGCCCAAGAGACCCAGTACTTC. Its translation: CARRLRRAQETQYF.

In this sample, this clone turned up a few times. The V call is TRBV6-6, the J call TRBJ2-7, with 11 bases lining up with TRBD2. Germline loops: CDR1 MNHNY, CDR2 SVGAGI (reference sequence). Germline trimming cut 4 bases from V and 5 bases from J; bases unmatched to any gene: 10. This CDR3 has 16 residues. DNA for the CDR3: TGTGCCAGCAGTTGGGCACTAGCGGGAGAATTCAACGAGCAGTACTTC. As protein: CASSWALAGEFNEQYF.

This rearrangement joins TRBV10-2 to TRBJ2-6, with unresolved D. The V and J ends lost 4 bases and 1 base respectively, with 14 bases between them. The length of the CDR3 is 17 residues. CDR1 is WSHSY, CDR2 SAAADI, per germline. In DNA form, the CDR3 reads TGCGCCAGCAGTGGCCGCAACATATGGTCTGGGGCCAACGTCCTGACTTTC. Translating it yields CASSGRNIWSGANVLTF.

V gene TRBV9 combines with J gene TRBJ2-2; no clear D gene. Germline V lookup: CDR1 SGDLS, CDR2 YYNGEE. Trimming cost V 0 bases and J 4 bases, with 4 bases left between them. This CDR3 comprises 13 residues. In DNA form, the CDR3 reads TGTGCCAGCAGCGTAGACCCCACCGGGGAGCTGTTTTTT. Amino acid sequence: CASSVDPTGELFF.

The chain combines TRBV18 with TRBJ2-1, with D perhaps TRBD2 (5 bases). CDR1 is KGHSH and CDR2 is LQKENI in the germline V gene. V lost 1 base, J lost 5 bases, and 6 bases lay in between. The CDR3 length is 13 residues. CDR3 nucleotide sequence: TGTGCCAGCTCACCACTGGGAGACAATGAGCAGTTCTTC. It encodes CASSPLGDNEQFF.

This rearrangement joins TRBV9 to TRBJ2-7, with TRBD2 as a possible D gene (5 bases). Trimming pared 0 bases from V and 0 bases from J, leaving 13 bases between. Germline V gives CDR1 SGDLS, CDR2 YYNGEE. The CDR3 extends over 16 amino acids. CDR3 sequence reads: CASSVDGSTSSYEQYF. DNA for the CDR3: TGTGCCAGCAGCGTAGATGGGAGTACGAGCTCCTACGAGCAGTACTTC.

This clone was observed a handful of times. The chain employs TRBV6-4 and TRBJ2-3; 10 bases align to TRBD2. CDR1 and CDR2 from the germline V gene are MRHNA and SNTAGT. Trimming cost V 2 bases and J 1 base; bases outside gene matches: 3. The CDR3 is 16 residues long. The CDR3 DNA reads TGTGCCAGCAGTGACGGAAGCGGGAGGGGCACAGATACGCAGTATTTT. Protein: CASSDGSGRGTDTQYF.

This clone was found a few times. The chain employs TRBV11-2 and TRBJ1-2; D ambiguous. The CDR3 has 11 residues. Trimming removed 3 bases at V and 2 bases at J, with 1 base between. Germline V gene data show CDR1 as SGHAT and CDR2 as FQNNGV. The CDR3 nucleotides read TGTGCCAGCAGCTTCAACTATGGCTACACCTTC. It specifies CASSFNYGYTF.

The chain employs TRBV5-6 and TRBJ2-2; D is uncertain. V lost 0 bases and J 1 base, leaving 4 bases between the germline ends. The germline CDR1 and CDR2 sequences are SGHDT and YYEEEE. This CDR3 region has 14 residues. The CDR3 DNA sequence: TGTGCCAGCAGCTTGGGGCGGAACACCGGGGAGCTGTTTTTT. It codes for CASSLGRNTGELFF.